Below are 18 T cell receptor beta chains sequenced from a single sample in a study of blood T cell repertoires in COVID-19 (dated by TCRdb to 2018 to 2020). The library was built by means of the immunoSEQ multiplex PCR assay. Held by TCRdb, this immuneACCESS table contains in-frame sequences only and omits some clones. Under half of the omission traces to an unresolved V gene where checked; the cause of the rest is unknown. This sample is represented by nearly 350,000 clones; 87% of them were singletons. Roughly 1% of the sample is taken by the ten largest. The specimen sequenced was PBMCs or T cells enriched from blood (not recorded which). The receptors were sampled from a woman in her 30s who had recovered from COVID-19.

The genes are TRBV18 and TRBJ2-3; 9 positions agree with TRBD1. The V segment lost 2 bases and the J segment 4 bases; nucleotides outside the gene matches: 1. CDR3 length: 14 amino acids. Germline assignment: CDR1 KGHSH and CDR2 LQKENI. Written as DNA, the CDR3 is TGTGCCAGCTCACCAGGACAGGGGTCAGATACGCAGTATTTT. It translates to CASSPGQGSDTQYF. Complete variable domain (other parts from reference TRBV18 and TRBJ2-3): NAGVMQNPRHLVRRRGQEARLRCSPMKGHSHVYWYRQLPEEGLKFMVYLQKENIIDESGMPKERFSAEFPKEGPSILRIQQVVRGDSAAYFCASSPGQGSDTQYFGPGTRLTVL.

The chain couples TRBV18 to TRBJ1-3; 9 positions match TRBD1. This CDR3 comprises 17 residues. The V gene's germline CDR1 is KGHSH and CDR2 LQKENI. With 3 bases clipped from V and 0 bases from J, the junction kept 6 bases outside the gene matches. CDR3 bases: TGTGCCAGCTCACCGCTCGGACAGGGGAACTCTGGAAACACCATATATTTT. Protein: CASSPLGQGNSGNTIYF.

This chain links TRBV15 with TRBJ2-5; maybe TRBD2 (5 bases). V was shortened by 4 bases and J by 5 bases, with 11 bases between the two germline ends. The germline V gene has CDR1 LNHNV and CDR2 YYDKDF (reference sequence). The CDR3 is 13 residues long. CDR3 protein: CATSNEGSETQYF. In nucleotides, the CDR3 is TGTGCCACCAGCAACGAGGGATCGGAGACCCAGTACTTC.

The CDR3 region has the DNA TGCGCCAGCAGCTTGGCCGGTGGCGGGGGAAACACCGGGGAGCTGTTTTTT. This sequence encodes CASSLAGGGGNTGELFF. This chain connects TRBV5-1 to TRBJ2-2; 7 bases align to TRBD2. In germline, CDR1 is SGHRS, CDR2 YFSETQ. Unmatched junction bases numbered 7, after V lost 0 bases and J lost 2 bases. The length of the CDR3 is 17 residues.

The V and J genes are TRBV5-5 and TRBJ2-5, with a tentative D call TRBD1 (5 bases). Trimming cost V 2 bases and J 1 base, with 15 bases left between them. The CDR3 totals 16 residues. The germline CDR1 and CDR2 sequences are SGHKS and YYEKEE (reference sequence). The CDR3 DNA is TGTGCCAGCAGCTTATCGCGATACAGGTTCCAAGAGACCCAGTACTTC. This gives the protein CASSLSRYRFQETQYF.

V is TRBV3-1 (or the pseudogene TRBV3-2) and J is TRBJ1-1; a possible D gene is TRBD1 (6 bases). Deletions cut 5 bases from V and 1 base from J, with 17 bases between. The CDR3 sequence is 16 residues long. Germline V gene lookup returns CDR1 LGHDT and CDR2 YNNKEL (reference sequence). The CDR3 loop is CASSKTGLSGNTEAFF. CDR3 coding DNA: TGTGCCAGCAGCAAAACAGGGTTAAGCGGGAACACTGAAGCTTTCTTT.

The chain employs TRBV6-2 or TRBV6-3 and TRBJ2-3, with D perhaps TRBD1 (5 bases). CDR1 is MNHEY and CDR2 is SVGEGT in the germline V gene. This CDR3 region has 15 residues. With 6 bases removed from V and 2 bases from J, the gap between germline ends came to 15 bases. The CDR3 bases are TGTGCCAGCAGCCCCGAAGGGGTCAACACAGATACGCAGTATTTT. It specifies CASSPEGVNTDTQYF.

The chain recombines TRBV30 with TRBJ1-1, with D perhaps matching TRBD1 (5 bases). The CDR3 length is 13 residues. Germline assignment: CDR1 GTSNPN and CDR2 SVGIG (reference sequence). Deletions cut 8 bases from V and 2 bases from J, with 15 bases between. Here the CDR3 reads CAGRFGGNTEAFF. CDR3 nucleotide sequence: TGTGCCGGAAGGTTCGGGGGAAACACTGAAGCTTTCTTT.

The rearrangement uses TRBV19 and TRBJ1-2; 12 positions match TRBD1. The germline CDR1 and CDR2 sequences are LNHDA and SQIVND (reference sequence). The V gene end was trimmed by 3 bases and the J gene end by 7 bases; junction bases not matched to a gene: 9. This CDR3 comprises 16 residues. CDR3 residues: CASSIQGGTGGRGYTF. The CDR3 DNA reads as TGTGCCAGTAGTATCCAGGGCGGGACAGGGGGCCGTGGCTACACCTTC.

The rearrangement joins TRBV6-1 to TRBJ2-7; the D gene is possibly TRBD2 (5 bases). CDR3 length: 12 residues. The V end was cut by 1 base, the J end by 5 bases, with 6 bases between. Germline assignment: CDR1 MNHNS and CDR2 SASEGT. The CDR3 region is CASSEGRNEQYF. CDR3 nucleotides: TGTGCCAGCAGTGAAGGGAGGAACGAGCAGTACTTC.

The chain carries TRBV28 and TRBJ1-2; 8 positions agree with TRBD1. The CDR3 contains 15 residues. Looked up from germline, CDR1 is MDHEN and CDR2 is SYDVKM. The V and J ends lost 4 bases and 7 bases, in that order; junction bases with no gene match: 11. This chain's CDR3 is CASSSRTGYLSGYTF. In DNA, the CDR3 is TGTGCCAGCAGTTCCCGGACAGGGTACTTGTCTGGCTACACCTTC.

Note on this clone: Other DNA sequences in the same sample also yield this CDR3. V is TRBV28 and J is TRBJ1-2; the D is unclear. The V gene lost 1 base and the J gene lost 4 bases, with 4 bases spanning the gap. CDR3 length: 12 amino acids. The germline gives CDR1 MDHEN, CDR2 SYDVKM. DNA of the CDR3: TGTGCCAGCAGTTTATCGGGCTATGGCTACACCTTC. Protein product: CASSLSGYGYTF.

V usage is TRBV6-5 and J usage is TRBJ1-1; D perhaps matches TRBD1 (6 bases). Germline CDR1 and CDR2: MNHEY and SVGAGI. V was trimmed by 3 bases and J by 4 bases, leaving 15 bases between them. This CDR3 comprises 15 residues. The CDR3 reads CASSYRGANPTEAFF. CDR3 in DNA: TGTGCCAGCAGTTATCGGGGGGCGAACCCCACTGAAGCTTTCTTT.

The J gene is TRBJ2-3, the V gene TRBV29-1; 7 positions agree with TRBD1. This CDR3 comprises 13 residues. Trimming cost V 5 bases and J 5 bases; bases outside gene matches: 7. Per germline, CDR1 SQVTM and CDR2 ANQGSEA. CDR3 in amino acids: CSVRQGGGDTQYF. In DNA form, the CDR3 reads TGCAGCGTTAGACAGGGTGGGGGAGATACGCAGTATTTT.

The CDR3 bases are TGTGCCAGCAGCCCCCGATGGGAGGGAAACACTGAAGCTTTCTTT. Translated: CASSPRWEGNTEAFF. The gene calls are TRBV5-4 and TRBJ1-1, with D uncertain. Deletions cut 4 bases from V and 2 bases from J, with 15 bases between. Germline V CDR1 and CDR2: SGHNT, YYREEE (reference sequence). CDR3 length: 15 residues.

This chain uses TRBV24-1 with TRBJ2-3; TRBD2 might be the D (6 bases). V shed 1 base and J shed 3 bases, with 7 bases lying between them. The germline V gene has CDR1 KGHDR and CDR2 SFDVKD. There are 14 residues in the CDR3. The CDR3 loop is CATSDFGRTDTQYF. The DNA of the CDR3 is TGTGCCACCAGTGATTTTGGGAGGACAGATACGCAGTATTTT.

This clone appeared once. The chain carries TRBV29-1 and TRBJ2-6; unclear D gene. V was shortened by 0 bases and J by 0 bases, with 6 bases between the two germline ends. This CDR3 comprises 15 residues. In germline, CDR1 is SQVTM, CDR2 ANQGSEA. The CDR3: CSVEERLSGANVLTF. DNA for the CDR3: TGCAGCGTTGAAGAAAGACTCTCTGGGGCCAACGTCCTGACTTTC.

About this clone: Other DNA sequences in the same sample also yield this CDR3. The chain employs TRBV28 and TRBJ1-2; no clear D gene. The CDR3 sequence is 11 residues long. The V gene lost 5 bases and the J gene lost 4 bases, with 5 bases spanning the gap. Germline V lookup: CDR1 MDHEN, CDR2 SYDVKM. The CDR3 DNA is TGTGCCAGCAGTCGGGGCTATGGCTACACCTTC. Residues: CASSRGYGYTF.